This T cell receptor (beta chain) derives from a study of T-cell memory formation after mild COVID-19. Study details: In these data, TCR clusters were largely donor specific.

TCRdb called the 5' RACE reads again in MiXCR, with one record for every CDR3 protein. The sample carries 530,000 or so distinct CDR3 sequences, roughly 17% recorded once. Overall study findings and caveats: Clones which contracted sat mainly in CM and EM if CD4+, and in EMRA if CD8+. While clones contracting from day 15 to 85 were balanced between CD4 and CD8, later expanders leaned CD4+.

This clonotype was seen a few times. Its antigen is unidentified. The material sequenced was PBMCs or a T cell subset sorted from them (not recorded which). The clonotype was recovered from an adult woman who had mild COVID-19 (a few samples of this study predate the infection). Cell type and time point are not known.

CDR3 sequence: CASSREENGDYEQYF. The CDR3 DNA sequence: TGTGCCAGCAGCCGGGAGGAGAATGGGGACTACGAGCAGTACTTC. The rearrangement joins TRBV6-6 to TRBJ2-7, with 7 nucleotides matching TRBD2. This CDR3 region has 15 residues. In germline, CDR1 is MNHNY, CDR2 SVGAGI (reference sequence). With V trimmed by 6 bases and J by 3 bases, 11 bases remained unmatched.